Sequencing of this T cell receptor beta chain was carried out in a study of PD-L1 blockade in urothelial cancer. As to this clone: Its antigen is undetermined.

The data were produced by immunoSEQ multiplex PCR, yet TCRdb's version contains in-frame clones alone and is incomplete. Among 45,000 to 50,000 clones, around 88% were seen once, and the ten largest hold 3.9%. Patients each gave 1 to 8 samples, pretreatment and on-treatment. Study observations and caveats: Durable-benefit patients had greater expansion of tumor-associated blood clones at 3 weeks.

V lost 1 base, J lost 5 bases, and 8 bases lay in between. The CDR3 runs 13 residues. Germline lookup yields CDR1 GTSNPN and CDR2 SVGIG (reference sequence). This specimen was PBMCs, taken around atezolizumab (anti-PD-L1) treatment. The TCR comes from an elderly man with urothelial cancer. This chain connects TRBV30 to TRBJ2-2, with D possibly TRBD2 on 6 matching bases. CDR3 DNA sequence: TGTGCCTGGAGTGGGGGAGGTACCGGGGAGCTGTTTTTT. This encodes CAWSGGGTGELFF.